Presented here are 5 T cell receptor beta chains from one specimen sequenced in a study of CD8 T cells in ankylosing spondylitis. TCRdb re-called the 5' RACE reads through MiXCR, storing one row per CDR3 protein. The table records 100,000 to 150,000 distinct CDR3 sequences, roughly 8.8% of them present only once. The sample taken for sequencing was blood, either unsorted or a sorted T cell fraction (not recorded which). The receptors shown here come from a male donor with ankylosing spondylitis or in good health (not recorded which).

This clonotype has a count of ten or more. This chain links TRBV7-2 with TRBJ2-7, with 9 bases matching TRBD2. The CDR3 consists of 15 residues. The ends lost 5 bases at V and 1 base at J; junction bases unmatched: 6. Germline V CDR1 and CDR2: SGHTA, FQGNSA. The CDR3 DNA sequence: TGTGCCAGCAGCGTTCGGACTAGCGCTTCCTACGAGCAGTACTTC. This gives the protein CASSVRTSASYEQYF.

As concerns this clonotype: A much larger clonotype is one base distant, so this may be a read error. V gene TRBV6-6 combines with J gene TRBJ2-7; D call uncertain. The germline V and J ends were trimmed by 6 bases and 4 bases, with 7 bases remaining between them. Germline V gives CDR1 MNHNY, CDR2 SVGAGI (reference sequence). This CDR3 comprises 11 residues. The CDR3 loop is CASREPYEQYF. For the CDR3, the DNA is TGTGCCAGCAGGGAACCATACGAGCAGTACTTC.

A few counts support this clonotype. The chain joins TRBV21-1 to TRBJ2-7; the DNA was not used to check the table's D call, TRBD1. TRBV21-1 is designated a pseudogene. This CDR3 spans 16 amino acids. The CDR3 sequence is CASSKRGGTQSYEQYF. The CDR3 bases are TGTGCCAGCAGCAAAAGAGGCGGGACACAGAGCTACGAGCAGTACTTC.

This clonotype was observed at least ten times. The chain employs TRBV12-3 or TRBV12-4 and TRBJ1-2, with unresolved D. This CDR3 has 11 amino acids. Trimming cost V 6 bases and J 6 bases, with 8 bases left between them. The CDR3 nucleotides are TGTGCCAGCAGCTCAAGAGATGGCTACACCTTC. It translates to CASSSRDGYTF.

A remark on this clonotype: A read error is possible here, since a much larger clone lies one base away. J is TRBJ2-3 and V is TRBV4-3; a possible D gene is TRBD2 (6 bases). The germline gives CDR1 LGHNA, CDR2 YSLEER. Trimming stripped 0 bases from V and 4 bases from J, with 11 bases between. The CDR3 loop spans 15 amino acids. CDR3 sequence (DNA): TGCGCCAGCAGCCAAGATCCGGGGGTGGCAGATACGCAGTATTTT. This sequence encodes CASSQDPGVADTQYF.